The clone carrying this TCR beta chain was observed many times. Its antigen is unidentified. This record belongs to a study of early T cells in non-severe SARS-CoV-2 infection. Overall study: Bulk RNA from unsorted whole blood was sequenced; chains were unpaired.

Study results and caveats: Using VDJdb, the matching emphasized anti-spike CD8 responses while missing private and CD4 specificities.

The TCR library protocol attached unique molecular identifiers to the individual cDNA molecules. Each CDR3 protein is one row after TCRdb ran MiXCR on the 5' RACE reads. The repertoire includes about 110,000 distinct CDR3 sequences, roughly 13% of them detected once, and 3% to 4.5% sits in the top ten. Germline CDR1 reads KGHSH; CDR2 reads LQKENI. The V end was cut by 7 bases, the J end by 4 bases, with 10 bases between. The CDR3 sequence is 12 residues long. V is TRBV18 and J is TRBJ1-1, with D possibly TRBD1 on 6 matching bases. This TCR was recovered from an adult who was a healthcare worker with PCR-confirmed SARS-CoV-2 infection or an uninfected control (not recorded which). The sequencing used whole blood, collected at baseline. Here the CDR3 reads CASFEGGTEAFF. The CDR3 nucleotides read TGTGCCAGCTTTGAGGGGGGCACTGAAGCTTTCTTT. Full variable domain (rest looked up from reference TRBV18 and TRBJ1-1): NAGVMQNPRHLVRRRGQEARLRCSPMKGHSHVYWYRQLPEEGLKFMVYLQKENIIDESGMPKERFSAEFPKEGPSILRIQQVVRGDSAAYFCASFEGGTEAFFGQGTRLTVV.